The clone carrying this TCR beta chain was counted a single time. Its antigen is unknown. The data belong to a study of OX40 agonist ivuxolimab in advanced cancers. Across the study: Patients received ivuxolimab, an agonistic anti-OX40 (CD134) antibody. Of the patients, three showed partial responses, one with hepatocellular carcinoma and two with cutaneous melanoma.

Study outcomes and limitations: Part of the nonresponder group also had normalized T-cell clonal expansion that was low. Still undetermined is the antigen specificity of the expanded peripheral T cells.

The CDR3 is 14 amino acids. Trimming took off 5 bases at V and 6 bases at J, with 16 bases between the two ends. Germline loops: CDR1 SGHVS, CDR2 FNYEAQ. Sequenced by immunoSEQ multiplex PCR; TCRdb stores in-frame clones only, minus some. The repertoire includes nearly 45,000 clones, roughly nine tenths of them detected once, and roughly a sixth sits in the top ten. This sample comprised CD4+ or CD8+ T cells sorted from blood, obtained in a trial of the OX40 agonist ivuxolimab. V usage is TRBV7-6 and J usage is TRBJ1-2, with TRBD1 as a possible D gene (6 bases). The receptor was isolated from an adult with an advanced solid tumor such as melanoma, head and neck, liver or kidney cancer. As DNA, the CDR3 is TGTGCCAGCAGCGCGGTCGGGGGGCCGGATGGCTACACCTTC. It translates to CASSAVGGPDGYTF.